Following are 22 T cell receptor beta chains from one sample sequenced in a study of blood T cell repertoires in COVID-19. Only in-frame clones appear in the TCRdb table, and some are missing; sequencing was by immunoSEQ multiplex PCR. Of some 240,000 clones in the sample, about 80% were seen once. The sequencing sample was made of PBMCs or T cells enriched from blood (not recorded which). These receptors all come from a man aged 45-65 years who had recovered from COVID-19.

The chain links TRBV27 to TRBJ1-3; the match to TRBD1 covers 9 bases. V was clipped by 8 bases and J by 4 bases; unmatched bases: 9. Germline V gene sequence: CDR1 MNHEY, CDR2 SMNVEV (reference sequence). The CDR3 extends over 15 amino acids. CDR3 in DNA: TGTGCCAGCGCCCAACAGGGGGCGTTGGGAAACACCATATATTTT. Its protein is CASAQQGALGNTIYF.

The CDR3 bases are TGTGCCAGCAATTTGGCAGGGAATAACGAGCAGTTCTTC. Amino acids: CASNLAGNNEQFF. This rearrangement joins TRBV27 to TRBJ2-1, with D possibly matching TRBD1 (5 bases). Germline CDR1 is MNHEY and CDR2 is SMNVEV (reference sequence). This CDR3 is built from 13 residues. V dropped 7 bases and J dropped 10 bases, with 17 bases sitting between them.

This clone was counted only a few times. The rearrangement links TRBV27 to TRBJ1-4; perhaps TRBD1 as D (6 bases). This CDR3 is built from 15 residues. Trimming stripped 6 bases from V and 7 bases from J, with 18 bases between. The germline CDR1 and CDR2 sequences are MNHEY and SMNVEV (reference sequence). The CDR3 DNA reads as TGTGCCAGCAGGTCCTCCGGGACATACGCTGAAAAACTGTTTTTT. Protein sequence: CASRSSGTYAEKLFF.

CDR3 loop: CAWSVNSGFGNEKLFF. The CDR3 DNA reads TGTGCCTGGAGTGTTAACAGTGGTTTTGGTAATGAAAAACTGTTTTTT. This chain uses TRBV30 with TRBJ1-4; no clear D. V was shortened by 0 bases and J by 4 bases, with 15 bases between the two germline ends. This CDR3 has 16 amino acids. Germline V gene data show CDR1 as GTSNPN and CDR2 as SVGIG (reference sequence).

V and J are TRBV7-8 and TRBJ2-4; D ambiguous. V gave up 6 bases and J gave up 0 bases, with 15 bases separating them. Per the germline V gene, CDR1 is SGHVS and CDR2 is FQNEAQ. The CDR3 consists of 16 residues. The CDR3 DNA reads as TGTGCCAGCAGTCAGACAAGGCACGAAGCCAAAAACATTCAGTACTTC. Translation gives CASSQTRHEAKNIQYF.

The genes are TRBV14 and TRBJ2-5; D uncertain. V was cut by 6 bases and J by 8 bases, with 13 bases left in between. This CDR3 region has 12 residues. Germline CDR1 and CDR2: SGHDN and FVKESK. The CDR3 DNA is TGTGCCAGCAGTCCTACCCCGGTTACCCAGTACTTC. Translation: CASSPTPVTQYF.

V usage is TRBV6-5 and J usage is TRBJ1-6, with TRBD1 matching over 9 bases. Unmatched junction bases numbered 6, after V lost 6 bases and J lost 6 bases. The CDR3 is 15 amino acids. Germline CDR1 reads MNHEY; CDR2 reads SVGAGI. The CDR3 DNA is TGTGCCAGCAGCCTCACGACAGGGGGTAATTCACCCCTCCACTTT. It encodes CASSLTTGGNSPLHF.

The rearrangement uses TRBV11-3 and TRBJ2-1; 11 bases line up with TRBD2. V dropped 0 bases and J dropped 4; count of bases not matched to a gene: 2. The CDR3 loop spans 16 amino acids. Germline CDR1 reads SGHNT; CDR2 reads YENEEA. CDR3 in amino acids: CASSLDGTSGYNEQFF. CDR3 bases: TGTGCCAGCAGCTTAGATGGGACTAGCGGTTACAATGAGCAGTTCTTC. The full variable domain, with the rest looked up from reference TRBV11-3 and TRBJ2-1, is EAGVVQSPRYKIIEKKQPVAFWCNPISGHNTLYWYLQNLGQGPELLIRYENEEAVDDSQLPKDRFSAERLKGVDSTLKIQPAELGDSAVYLCASSLDGTSGYNEQFFGPGTRLTVL.

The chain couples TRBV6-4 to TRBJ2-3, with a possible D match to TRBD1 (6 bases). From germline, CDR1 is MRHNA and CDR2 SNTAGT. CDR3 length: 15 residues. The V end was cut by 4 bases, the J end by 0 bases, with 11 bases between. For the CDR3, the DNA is TGTGCCAGCAGTGCCCGGCAGGGGAGCACAGATACGCAGTATTTT. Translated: CASSARQGSTDTQYF.

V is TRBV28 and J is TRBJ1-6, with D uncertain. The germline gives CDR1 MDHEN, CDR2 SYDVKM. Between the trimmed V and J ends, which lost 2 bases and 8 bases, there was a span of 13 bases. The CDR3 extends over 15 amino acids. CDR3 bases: TGTGCCAGCAGTTTAGAGACGTTTCGGGATTCACCCCTCCACTTT. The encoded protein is CASSLETFRDSPLHF.

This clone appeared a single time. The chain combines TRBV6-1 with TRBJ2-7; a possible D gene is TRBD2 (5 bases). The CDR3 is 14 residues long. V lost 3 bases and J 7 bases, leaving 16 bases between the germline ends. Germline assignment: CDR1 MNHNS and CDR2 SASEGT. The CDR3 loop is CASSEGGLPSEQYF. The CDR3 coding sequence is TGTGCCAGCAGTGAGGGCGGACTCCCGTCTGAGCAGTACTTC.

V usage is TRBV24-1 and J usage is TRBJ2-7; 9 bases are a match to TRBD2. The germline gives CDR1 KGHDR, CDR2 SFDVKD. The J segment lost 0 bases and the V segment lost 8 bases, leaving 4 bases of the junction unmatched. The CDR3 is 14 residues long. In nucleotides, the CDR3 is TGTGCCACCATTGCGGGAGGGATCTCCTACGAGCAGTACTTC. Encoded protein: CATIAGGISYEQYF.

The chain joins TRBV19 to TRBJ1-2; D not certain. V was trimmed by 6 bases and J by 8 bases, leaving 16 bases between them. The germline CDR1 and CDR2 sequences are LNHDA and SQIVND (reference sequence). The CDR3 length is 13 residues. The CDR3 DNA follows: TGTGCCAGTAGACAGTATCTCGCCGAAGGCTACACCTTC. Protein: CASRQYLAEGYTF.

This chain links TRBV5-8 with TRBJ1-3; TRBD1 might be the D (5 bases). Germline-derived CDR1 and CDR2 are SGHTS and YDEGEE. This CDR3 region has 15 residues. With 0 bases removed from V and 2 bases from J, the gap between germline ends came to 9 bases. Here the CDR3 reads CASSLAGGPGNTIYF. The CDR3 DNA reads TGTGCCAGCAGCTTGGCCGGGGGTCCTGGAAACACCATATATTTT.

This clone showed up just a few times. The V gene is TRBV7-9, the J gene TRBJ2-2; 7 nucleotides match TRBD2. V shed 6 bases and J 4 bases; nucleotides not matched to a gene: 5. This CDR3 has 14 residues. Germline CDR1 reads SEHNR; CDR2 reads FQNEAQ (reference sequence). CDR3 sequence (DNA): TGTGCCAGCAGTTACGGGGGGTTCACCGGGGAGCTGTTTTTT. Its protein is CASSYGGFTGELFF.

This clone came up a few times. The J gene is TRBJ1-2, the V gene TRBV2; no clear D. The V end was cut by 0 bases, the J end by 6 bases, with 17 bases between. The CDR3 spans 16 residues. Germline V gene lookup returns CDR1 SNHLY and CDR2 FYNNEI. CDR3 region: CASSEARVPGVNGYTF. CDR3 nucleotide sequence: TGTGCCAGCAGTGAAGCGCGGGTGCCCGGAGTCAATGGCTACACCTTC.

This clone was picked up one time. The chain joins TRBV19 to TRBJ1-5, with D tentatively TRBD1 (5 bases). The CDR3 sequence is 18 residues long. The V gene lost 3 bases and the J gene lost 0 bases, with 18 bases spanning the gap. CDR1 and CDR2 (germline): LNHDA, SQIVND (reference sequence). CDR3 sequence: CASSMGGRSSVSNQPQHF. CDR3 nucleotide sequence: TGTGCCAGTAGTATGGGGGGACGGAGTTCTGTTAGCAATCAGCCCCAGCATTTT.

The DNA of the CDR3 is TGTGCCAGCAGCGTAGGGGGGGACAGGGTCGACGAGCAGTACTTC. Residues: CASSVGGDRVDEQYF. V and J are TRBV9 and TRBJ2-7; 9 nucleotides match TRBD1. With 0 bases clipped from V and 5 bases from J, the junction kept 6 bases outside the gene matches. CDR1 is SGDLS, CDR2 YYNGEE, per germline. There are 15 residues in the CDR3.

The CDR3 DNA reads TGCGCCAGCAGCGGCACTAGCGGGGGACCCACAGATACGCAGTATTTT. It translates to CASSGTSGGPTDTQYF. The rearrangement links TRBV5-1 to TRBJ2-3, with TRBD2 identical over 11 bases. The CDR3 covers 16 residues. J gave up 2 bases and V 4 bases, and 6 bases lay outside the gene matches. Germline V gives CDR1 SGHRS, CDR2 YFSETQ.

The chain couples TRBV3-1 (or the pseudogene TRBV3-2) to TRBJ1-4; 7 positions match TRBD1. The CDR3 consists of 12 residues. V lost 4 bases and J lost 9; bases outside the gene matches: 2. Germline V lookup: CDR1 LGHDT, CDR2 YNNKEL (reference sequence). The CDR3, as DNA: TGTGCCAGCAGCCTGACAGGGCAAAAACTGTTTTTT. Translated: CASSLTGQKLFF.

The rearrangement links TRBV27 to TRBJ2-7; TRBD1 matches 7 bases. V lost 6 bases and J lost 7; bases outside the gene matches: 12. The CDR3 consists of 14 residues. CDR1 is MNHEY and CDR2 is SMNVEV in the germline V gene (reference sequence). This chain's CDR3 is CASRPGQMYGEQYF. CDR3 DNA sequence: TGTGCCAGCAGACCGGGACAGATGTATGGGGAGCAGTACTTC.

CDR3 DNA: TGTGCCAGCAGCCGTAGTCCGCCTTTCAATGAAAAACTGTTTTTT. Amino acid sequence: CASSRSPPFNEKLFF. J is TRBJ1-4 and V is TRBV5-6; D gene ambiguous. Germline values: CDR1 SGHDT, CDR2 YYEEEE. Trimming removed 4 bases from V and 5 bases from J, with 15 bases in between. The CDR3 is 15 residues long.